This T cell receptor beta chain derives from a study of blood T cells in healthy people across ages (dated by TCRdb to 2015 to 2017). Notes on the research overall: In model experiments, roughly one uniquely barcoded TCR beta cDNA molecule per two T cells was captured by template switching. Donors of different ages were randomly distributed across sequencing lanes to avoid experimental bias. The donors were divided into four age groups: young (average about 16 years), middle-aged (around 41), aged (under 70) and long-lived (about 90). Using deep sequencing normalized with unique cDNA molecular identifiers, the study measured how TCR beta repertoire diversity changes with age. The study analyzed two additional independent replicas of 1 million unique cDNA reads from the same blood draw for two donors, one aged 18 to 29 and one aged 80 or older. Results and caveats for the whole study, not just this receptor: Estimates of total diversity based on one million sequenced T cells were considered lower bounds and underestimates. Bulk unsorted PBMC profiling prevented conclusive comparison of naive and antigen-experienced compartments. Observed TCR beta diversity per million T cells fell roughly linearly with age, and a significant reduction was already apparent by age approximately 41. Because donor CMV infection status was unknown, age-related changes in expanded clonotypes were potentially confounded. A strong correlation was found between observed TCR beta diversity and the percentage of naive T cells measured by flow cytometry. Compared with the aged group, the long-lived group had more naive CD4+ T cells, fewer expanded clones and increased TCR diversity, suggesting age selection.

The germline V end is reduced by 3 bases and the J end by 13 bases; junction bases left unmatched: 12. CDR1 is given as DFQATT and CDR2 as SNEGSKA, both from the germline V gene (reference sequence). The CDR3 contains 15 residues, cysteine and phenylalanine counted. Only the CDR3 region is kept as DNA, spanning 45 bases read in frame from base 1. Concerning this clonotype: Its antigen remains undetermined. No base-level quality is on record; no much larger clone is a single base apart.

The protocol used for the library was 5' RACE. Sequencing was performed on an Illumina HiSeq 2500. A second PCR of 7 to 11 cycles was run with a J-beta primer mix and a sample-barcoded 5' primer. Each TCR beta cDNA molecule received a unique molecular identifier from a template-switch 5' adaptor carrying 12 random nucleotides. Each sample yielded at least 2.5 million CDR3-containing paired-end reads. First-strand cDNA was synthesized from all RNA with the Mint cDNA synthesis kit, primed by a TRBC-specific oligonucleotide. All cDNA was treated with uracil-DNA glycosylase and then went through a first 18-cycle PCR with the universal primers M1SS and BC2_uni_R. The paper's processing steps were these. For normalization, 1 million high-quality reads were randomly selected from each sample, with every read carrying a distinct molecular identifier. Reads sharing molecular identifiers were discarded rather than binned into consensus sequences. MiTCR, run with a Q25 quality threshold and the strictest error-elimination algorithm, handled CDR3 identification, clonotype clustering and error correction. Lower-bound total TCR beta diversity was estimated with a nonparametric unseen species model using Euler transformation. TCRdb's own reprocessing of the public reads used fastp at Q25 and MiXCR and kept productive beta chains. Rows are unified per CDR3 protein, each entry keeping the most common DNA and genes. V and J calls and clone size were set by TCRdb, not the authors. Counted in this sample were 1.5 million to 1.8 million distinct CDR3 sequences; approximately 43% of them appeared once. The ten biggest clones cover 4% of the sample.

Donors were a few dozen systemically healthy Caucasian individuals from Russia aged roughly 6 to 90 years. Each donor gave ten milliliters of peripheral blood, collected into EDTA-treated Vacutainer tubes. Ficoll-Paque density-gradient centrifugation was used to isolate PBMCs, with at least 6 million obtained per sample. Trizol reagent was used to extract total RNA from the PBMCs, yielding at least 5.5 micrograms per sample. Naive CD45RAhigh/CD27high T cell percentages were measured by flow cytometry on a PBMC aliquot from every donor. The receptor chain draws on TRBV20-1 and TRBJ2-1, with 13 middle bases fitting TRBD2. The sequenced sample consisted of blood. The source of this sequence is a woman under 30 in good health. The CDR3: CSARDRLAGGETQFF. The DNA sequence reads TGCAGTGCTAGGGACCGACTAGCGGGGGGAGAGACCCAGTTCTTC.